This T cell receptor beta chain emerged from a study of blood T cell repertoires in COVID-19. Across the whole study: Samples taken during acute and convalescent COVID-19 were collected in the United States, Italy and Spain. PBMCs, B-cell-depleted T cells, or T cells were the source of the cDNA or gDNA that made up the material.

V shed 0 bases and J 4 bases; nucleotides not matched to a gene: 9. There are 17 residues in the CDR3. Germline V gene sequence: CDR1 SGDLS, CDR2 YYNGEE. Original handling: Estimates of nucleated cell counts were drawn from the amplification of reference gene primers. Using immunoSEQ multiplex PCR, the repertoire was profiled, and TCRdb retains in-frame clones only, with some absent. V and J calls and clone size follow that table, whereas D and trimming were derived from the DNA. The sample yields approximately 250,000 clones, around nine tenths seen once. The sample taken for sequencing was peripheral blood. This clonotype originated in a woman in her sixties or seventies who had recovered from COVID-19. The chain employs TRBV9 and TRBJ2-1; the match to TRBD2 covers 8 bases. Here the CDR3 DNA reads TGTGCCAGCAGCGTAGGAAGTAGCGGGGAACCGTACAATGAGCAGTTCTTC. Its protein is CASSVGSSGEPYNEQFF.